These 8 T cell receptor beta chains came from one sample sequenced in a study of blood T cells in healthy people across ages. A second PCR of 7 to 11 cycles used a sample-barcoded 5' primer and a J-beta primer mix. TCRdb called the 5' RACE reads again in MiXCR, with one record for every CDR3 protein. The data hold fewer than 2,000,000 distinct CDR3 sequences, with around 42% observed a single time. Sequenced: blood. The receptors were sampled from a human donor in good health.

The chain is built from TRBV2 and TRBJ2-7; 7 nucleotides agree with TRBD1. This CDR3 is built from 13 residues. Per the germline V gene, CDR1 is SNHLY and CDR2 is FYNNEI. V gave up 6 bases and J gave up 4 bases; unmatched junction bases: 6. Here the CDR3 reads CASRIRGTYEQYF. CDR3 DNA: TGTGCCAGCAGGATCAGGGGGACGTACGAGCAGTACTTC. Supplemented by reference TRBV2 and TRBJ2-7, the full variable domain reads EPEVTQTPSHQVTQMGQEVILRCVPISNHLYFYWYRQILGQKVEFLVSFYNNEISEKSEIFDDQFSVERPDGSNFTLKIRSTKLEDSAMYFCASRIRGTYEQYFGPGTRLTVT.

CDR3 in amino acids: CAISDGLTYEQYF. The CDR3 DNA reads as TGTGCCATCAGTGATGGGTTGACCTACGAGCAGTACTTC. This chain links TRBV10-3 with TRBJ2-7; D unresolved. The CDR3 covers 13 residues. V dropped 3 bases and J dropped 2 bases, with 8 bases sitting between them. Germline V CDR1 and CDR2: ENHRY, SYGVKD.

V gene TRBV20-1 combines with J gene TRBJ2-3, with 10 positions matching TRBD2. The CDR3 runs to 17 residues. The germline V gene encodes CDR1 DFQATT and CDR2 SNEGSKA (reference sequence). J was trimmed by 0 bases and V by 0 bases; bases with no gene match: 6. CDR3 DNA sequence: TGCAGTGCTAGAGAACCTAGCGGGGGCCGTAGCACAGATACGCAGTATTTT. Amino acid sequence: CSAREPSGGRSTDTQYF.

This sequence joins TRBV30 and TRBJ1-5; D is perhaps TRBD1 (6 bases). The ends were cut back, 6 bases at V and 0 bases at J, with 12 bases in the middle. Germline assignment: CDR1 GTSNPN and CDR2 SVGIG (reference sequence). There are 14 residues in the CDR3. As DNA, the CDR3 is TGTGCCTGTTCGGACAGCTATAGCAATCAGCCCCAGCATTTT. Translation gives CACSDSYSNQPQHF.

V is TRBV6-6 and J is TRBJ1-2, with no clear D. V was trimmed by 6 bases and J by 4 bases, leaving 12 bases between them. CDR3 length equals 13 residues. The germline gives CDR1 MNHNY, CDR2 SVGAGI (reference sequence). This chain's CDR3 is CASSKGAIYGYTF. DNA for the CDR3: TGTGCCAGCAGCAAAGGAGCGATCTATGGCTACACCTTC.

The gene calls are TRBV28 and TRBJ2-2; 9 bases align to TRBD1. Germline V gene sequence: CDR1 MDHEN, CDR2 SYDVKM. The CDR3 covers 16 residues. Unmatched junction bases numbered 12, after V lost 8 bases and J lost 5 bases. CDR3 sequence (DNA): TGTGCCAGCGAACAGGGGGCGTTCCTGGGGACCGGGGAGCTGTTTTTT. It specifies CASEQGAFLGTGELFF.

This clonotype occurred many times. This rearrangement joins TRBV11-1 to TRBJ2-3; D gene uncertain. The CDR3 is 13 amino acids. Trimming removed 5 bases at V and 6 bases at J, with 12 bases between. Germline V gives CDR1 SGHAT, CDR2 FQDESV (reference sequence). For the CDR3, the DNA is TGTGCCAGCAGCCCCAGGCCCCCGGATACGCAGTATTTT. Amino acids: CASSPRPPDTQYF.

CDR3 protein: CASSAGTGVSYGYTF. The CDR3 bases are TGTGCCAGCAGTGCCGGGACAGGGGTTAGCTATGGCTACACCTTC. This sequence joins TRBV27 and TRBJ1-2; TRBD1 aligns across 10 bases. Germline V gene sequence: CDR1 MNHEY, CDR2 SMNVEV (reference sequence). Germline trimming cut 5 bases from V and 4 bases from J; bases unmatched to any gene: 7. This CDR3 contains 15 residues.